This T cell receptor beta chain was sequenced in a study of T-cell reconstitution after alpha-beta-depleted transplantation in children. Findings and caveats of the study: TCRbeta diversity was high at day 60 in some patients (a result of surviving recipient T cells and thymic progenitors). Two months or so post-transplant, alpha-beta T cells reportedly derived from several hundred expanded graft clones. The main origin of T-cell counts and diversity one year after transplant was newly produced T cells.

Library preparation (for TCRbeta) was performed with unique molecular identifiers. TCRdb re-derived calls from the PCR reads in MiXCR, one entry per CDR3 protein. The sample holds about 200,000 distinct CDR3 sequences, about 6% seen once. This clonotype was seen at least ten times. Its antigen is not identified. This receptor was obtained from a girl younger than two with combined immunodeficiency, due to receive a stem cell transplant. The source was PBMCs, collected before TCRalphabeta/CD19-depleted stem cell transplant.

Here the CDR3 reads CASSLLAGDPYEQYF. In DNA form, the CDR3 reads TGCGCCAGCAGCTTACTAGCGGGAGACCCCTACGAGCAGTACTTC. The rearrangement uses TRBV5-1 and TRBJ2-7, with 11 bases lining up with TRBD2. The CDR3 is made up of 15 amino acids. The V gene's germline CDR1 is SGHRS and CDR2 YFSETQ. J gave up 2 bases and V 2 bases, and 3 bases lay outside the gene matches.